The next 15 T cell receptor beta chains were all read from a single sample in a study of T cells in Graves' hyperthyroidism and ophthalmopathy. TCR beta CDR3 sequences were amplified from RNA transcripts. First-round RT-PCR targeting the TCR CDR3 was performed with the HTBI primer set. MiXCR, applied by TCRdb to the multiplex PCR reads, yields one record per CDR3 protein. The table shows under 350,000 distinct CDR3 sequences, with about 15% occurring only once. The sample taken for sequencing was blood. These receptors were obtained from an older woman with Graves' ophthalmopathy.

The chain uses TRBV7-2 and TRBJ2-5, with 13 bases fitting TRBD2. Unmatched junction bases numbered 7, after V lost 1 base and J lost 2 bases. Germline CDR1 reads SGHTA; CDR2 reads FQGNSA. The CDR3 is 18 amino acids. The CDR3 nucleotides read TGTGCCAGCAGCTTAGGAACTAGCGGGGGGGCCACTCAAGAGACCCAGTACTTC. This sequence encodes CASSLGTSGGATQETQYF.

This clonotype was seen many times. The chain links TRBV5-6 to TRBJ2-1, with 8 bases identical to TRBD2. CDR3 length: 14 amino acids. V was pared by 5 bases and J by 7 bases, with 8 bases of the junction left unmatched. Germline CDR1 reads SGHDT; CDR2 reads YYEEEE. The CDR3 loop is CASSTSGGWNEQFF. CDR3 in DNA: TGTGCCAGCAGTACTAGCGGAGGTTGGAATGAGCAGTTCTTC.

In this sample, this clonotype turned up a few times. The chain recombines TRBV19 with TRBJ2-2; D possibly corresponds to TRBD1 (5 bases). Trimming shortened V by 7 bases and J by 1 base, and 19 bases separated the two germline ends. This CDR3 has 17 residues. Germline assignment: CDR1 LNHDA and CDR2 SQIVND (reference sequence). The CDR3: CASKWAGNFRNTGELFF. In nucleotides, the CDR3 is TGTGCCAGTAAGTGGGCAGGGAATTTTAGGAACACCGGGGAGCTGTTTTTT.

There are many counts of this clonotype. The chain couples TRBV7-2 to TRBJ2-7; D perhaps matches TRBD1 (5 bases). This CDR3 has 12 amino acids. Germline-derived CDR1 and CDR2 are SGHTA and FQGNSA. Trimming removed 4 bases at V and 6 bases at J, with 10 bases between. CDR3 nucleotides: TGTGCCAGCAGCTACAGGTCGGGCGAGCAGTACTTC. Translating it yields CASSYRSGEQYF.

This clonotype was counted a few times. This chain links TRBV5-1 with TRBJ1-1, with 10 bases lining up with TRBD1. The CDR3 sequence is 15 residues long. The germline V gene encodes CDR1 SGHRS and CDR2 YFSETQ. The junction had 6 bases not matched to a gene; V was cut back by 4 bases and J by 3 bases. CDR3 bases: TGCGCCAGCAGCATAGCCGGGACAGGGGACACTGAAGCTTTCTTT. Protein product: CASSIAGTGDTEAFF.

The V and J genes are TRBV4-3 and TRBJ2-7; D is unresolved. The CDR3 has 14 residues. The V end lost 2 bases, the J end lost 5 bases, and 13 bases lay between the germline ends. The germline V gene has CDR1 LGHNA and CDR2 YSLEER. The CDR3 DNA reads as TGCGCCAGCAGCCAATACGAACGGAGCCACGAGCAGTACTTC. Translated: CASSQYERSHEQYF.

The sample holds many counts of this clonotype. V gene TRBV12-3 or TRBV12-4 combines with J gene TRBJ1-5; TRBD1 matches at 7 bases. The CDR3 spans 13 residues. With 2 bases clipped from V and 7 bases from J, the junction kept 2 bases outside the gene matches. CDR3 amino acids: CASSLLQGQPQHF. For the CDR3, the DNA is TGTGCCAGCAGTTTATTACAGGGGCAGCCCCAGCATTTT.

Here the CDR3 reads CASSYGGIGEPQHF. In nucleotides, the CDR3 is TGTGCCAGCAGTTACGGTGGGATAGGGGAGCCCCAGCATTTT. V is TRBV6-9 and J is TRBJ1-5; D is perhaps TRBD1 (5 bases). Trimming pared 3 bases from V and 8 bases from J, leaving 14 bases between. CDR1 MNHGY and CDR2 SVAAGI come from the germline V gene. The CDR3 sequence is 14 residues long.

The genes are TRBV10-3 and TRBJ1-2; D uncertain. V shed 2 bases and J shed 4 bases, with 11 bases lying between them. In germline, CDR1 is ENHRY, CDR2 SYGVKD. This CDR3 is 14 amino acids long. The CDR3 protein is CAISEGEEVYGYTF. The DNA of the CDR3 is TGTGCCATCAGTGAGGGGGAAGAAGTCTATGGCTACACCTTC.

This clonotype was seen repeatedly, ten times or more. This rearrangement joins TRBV15 to TRBJ2-7; D uncertain. With 1 base removed from V and 4 bases from J, the gap between germline ends came to 8 bases. Looked up from germline, CDR1 is LNHNV and CDR2 is YYDKDF (reference sequence). CDR3 length equals 13 residues. Here the CDR3 DNA reads TGTGCCACCAGCAGAGTAGCTACTTACGAGCAGTACTTC. It yields the protein CATSRVATYEQYF.

The V gene is TRBV20-1, the J gene TRBJ2-7; possibly TRBD1 for D (7 bases). V lost 0 bases and J 3 bases, leaving 12 bases between the germline ends. The CDR3 has 14 residues. CDR1 is DFQATT, CDR2 SNEGSKA, per germline (reference sequence). CDR3 sequence reads: CSARDRGTVYEQYF. CDR3 coding DNA: TGCAGTGCTAGAGATCGGGGGACAGTCTACGAGCAGTACTTC.

In its sample, this clonotype was seen a few times. The chain joins TRBV5-1 to TRBJ2-5; 9 nucleotides line up with TRBD1. The germline V gene encodes CDR1 SGHRS and CDR2 YFSETQ. This CDR3 comprises 15 residues. The trim removed 3 bases at V and 4 bases at J, leaving 7 bases unmatched. The CDR3 loop reads CASSSTGGFGETQYF. The CDR3 DNA follows: TGCGCCAGCAGCTCTACAGGGGGCTTTGGAGAGACCCAGTACTTC. The variable domain in full, completed from reference TRBV5-1 and TRBJ2-5, reads KAGVTQTPRYLIKTRGQQVTLSCSPISGHRSVSWYQQTPGQGLQFLFEYFSETQRNKGNFPGRFSGRQFSNSRSEMNVSTLELGDSALYLCASSSTGGFGETQYFGPGTRLLVL.

The sample holds many counts of this clonotype. This chain joins TRBV12-3 or TRBV12-4 and TRBJ1-5; maybe TRBD1 (6 bases). V lost 5 bases and J 4 bases, leaving 15 bases between the germline ends. The length of the CDR3 is 15 residues. CDR3 in DNA: TGTGCCAGCAGTGTCAGGGGTTCGGGTAATCAGCCCCAGCATTTT. Its protein is CASSVRGSGNQPQHF.

This clonotype appeared many times. The chain is built from TRBV5-1 and TRBJ1-1; weak D call: TRBD1 (5 bases). Germline-derived CDR1 and CDR2 are SGHRS and YFSETQ. V dropped 4 bases and J dropped 1 base, with 8 bases sitting between them. The CDR3 loop spans 13 amino acids. CDR3 region: CASSKGTNTEAFF. The CDR3 coding sequence is TGCGCCAGCAGCAAAGGGACGAACACTGAAGCTTTCTTT.

The CDR3 DNA sequence: TGTGCCAGCAGTAGGACTAGCGGGAGTGAGACCCAGTACTTC. It translates to CASSRTSGSETQYF. The chain links TRBV6-1 to TRBJ2-5; 13 bases align to TRBD2. The CDR3 consists of 14 residues. V trimming: 5 bases; J trimming: 5 bases; junction bases outside the gene matches: 2. Germline lookup yields CDR1 MNHNS and CDR2 SASEGT.